Listed below are T cell receptor beta chains from one sample, sequenced in a study of OX40 agonist ivuxolimab in advanced cancers. Assay used: immunoSEQ multiplex PCR; TCRdb lists only in-frame clones, some missing. The sample holds tens of thousands of clones; about 83% are singletons and the top ten take around a quarter. This sample comprised CD4+ or CD8+ T cells sorted from blood, obtained in a trial of the OX40 agonist ivuxolimab. Receptors were obtained from an adult with an advanced solid tumor such as melanoma, head and neck, liver or kidney cancer. The CDR3 runs from the conserved cysteine through the conserved F or W. Each record gives: D gene, J gene, clone size, V gene, CDR3 DNA, CDR3 protein. The D gene is left open where the match is weak. Expanded clones get a size class; other rows say once, few or many, or leave the size out.

d_call: NA; j_call: TRBJ2-7; clone_size: NA; v_call: TRBV4-1; cdr3_nt: TGCGCCAGCAGCCAAGAAGACGTCACTAGGGGCTACGAGCAGTACTTC; cdr3_aa: CASSQEDVTRGYEQYF
d_call: NA; j_call: TRBJ2-3; clone_size: NA; v_call: TRBV7-3; cdr3_nt: TGTGCCAGCAGCTCCCAAGGGAGCCGAAGCACAGATACGCAGTATTTT; cdr3_aa: CASSSQGSRSTDTQYF
d_call: TRBD1; j_call: TRBJ2-7; clone_size: NA; v_call: TRBV19; cdr3_nt: TGTGCCAGTAGTGCCGGGACAGGGGACTACGAGCAGTACTTC; cdr3_aa: CASSAGTGDYEQYF
d_call: TRBD2; j_call: TRBJ2-5; clone_size: NA; v_call: TRBV7-9; cdr3_nt: TGTGCCAGCAGCTTTGACCCGAGGACTAGCCAAGAGACCCAGTACTTC; cdr3_aa: CASSFDPRTSQETQYF
d_call: TRBD1; j_call: TRBJ2-7; clone_size: NA; v_call: TRBV6-5; cdr3_nt: TGTGCCAGCAGTCCCGGGACAGGGGTTGTCGAGCAGTACTTC; cdr3_aa: CASSPGTGVVEQYF
d_call: TRBD2; j_call: TRBJ2-1; clone_size: medium-sized; v_call: TRBV9; cdr3_nt: TGTGCCAGCAGCACCCGGACTAGCCAAACCAGGAATGAGCAGTTCTTC; cdr3_aa: CASSTRTSQTRNEQFF
d_call: NA; j_call: TRBJ2-1; clone_size: NA; v_call: TRBV27; cdr3_nt: TGTGCCAGCAGTTTAGTAGCGGATTTTTACAATGAGCAGTTCTTC; cdr3_aa: CASSLVADFYNEQFF
d_call: NA; j_call: TRBJ1-1; clone_size: few; v_call: TRBV11-2; cdr3_nt: TGTGCCAGCAGCTTACGGGGAGGGACGGAGAACACTGAAGCTTTCTTT; cdr3_aa: CASSLRGGTENTEAFF
d_call: NA; j_call: TRBJ2-3; clone_size: NA; v_call: TRBV28; cdr3_nt: TGTGCCAGCAGTTCTACAGATACGCAGTATTTT; cdr3_aa: CASSSTDTQYF
d_call: NA; j_call: TRBJ2-2; clone_size: NA; v_call: TRBV7-6; cdr3_nt: TGTGCCAGCAGCCTCCAGTTCGAGGGGGACACCGGGGAGCTGTTTTTT; cdr3_aa: CASSLQFEGDTGELFF
d_call: TRBD1; j_call: TRBJ2-2; clone_size: NA; v_call: TRBV28; cdr3_nt: TGTGCCAGCAGCGGGTGGGACAGGGGGCGGTACACCGGGGAGCTGTTTTTT; cdr3_aa: CASSGWDRGRYTGELFF
d_call: NA; j_call: TRBJ2-7; clone_size: NA; v_call: TRBV6-1; cdr3_nt: TGTGCCAGCAGTGAAGACCACGTGGGAGCCTACGAGCAGTACTTC; cdr3_aa: CASSEDHVGAYEQYF
d_call: NA; j_call: TRBJ2-5; clone_size: NA; v_call: TRBV7-3; cdr3_nt: TGTGCCAGCAGCCGAAACAGGGTTCGGTACCAAGAGACCCAGTACTTC; cdr3_aa: CASSRNRVRYQETQYF
d_call: NA; j_call: TRBJ1-3; clone_size: NA; v_call: TRBV2; cdr3_nt: TGTGCCAGCAGTAGGGACCTATTCTCTGGAAACACCATATATTTT; cdr3_aa: CASSRDLFSGNTIYF
d_call: NA; j_call: TRBJ2-7; clone_size: NA; v_call: TRBV7-9; cdr3_nt: TGTGCCAGCAGCCCAGGGGGGCTCGAGCAGTACTTC; cdr3_aa: CASSPGGLEQYF
d_call: TRBD2; j_call: TRBJ2-5; clone_size: NA; v_call: TRBV9; cdr3_nt: TGTGCCAGCAGCCCCAGCGATAGCGGGATAAGATTTCGGGAGACCCAGTACTTC; cdr3_aa: CASSPSDSGIRFRETQYF
d_call: NA; j_call: TRBJ2-3; clone_size: NA; v_call: TRBV11-2; cdr3_nt: TGTGCCAGCAGCTTGAGGGGCAGGTCTAGCACAGATACGCAGTATTTT; cdr3_aa: CASSLRGRSSTDTQYF
d_call: TRBD1; j_call: TRBJ1-4; clone_size: NA; v_call: TRBV28; cdr3_nt: TGTGCCAGCAGCACCGACAGGGGGCTGGAAAAACTGTTTTTT; cdr3_aa: CASSTDRGLEKLFF
d_call: NA; j_call: TRBJ2-7; clone_size: NA; v_call: TRBV28; cdr3_nt: TGTGCCAGCAGTTTGGGCGCTATGATCGAGCAGTACTTC; cdr3_aa: CASSLGAMIEQYF
d_call: NA; j_call: TRBJ1-2; clone_size: NA; v_call: TRBV27; cdr3_nt: TGTGCCAGCAGTTCCCTGATGGCGGGGGGAGGCTACACCTTC; cdr3_aa: CASSSLMAGGGYTF
d_call: TRBD2; j_call: TRBJ2-7; clone_size: NA; v_call: TRBV5-6; cdr3_nt: TGTGCCAGCAGCGGGGGGACTAGCGCAAGCACTTACGAGCAGTACTTC; cdr3_aa: CASSGGTSASTYEQYF
d_call: NA; j_call: TRBJ2-7; clone_size: NA; v_call: TRBV6-4; cdr3_nt: TGTGCCAGCCAGGGTTACGAGCAGTACTTC; cdr3_aa: CASQGYEQYF
d_call: TRBD1; j_call: TRBJ1-5; clone_size: NA; v_call: TRBV27; cdr3_nt: TGTGCCAGCAGTCCGGACAGGGCGAATCAGCCCCAGCATTTT; cdr3_aa: CASSPDRANQPQHF
d_call: NA; j_call: TRBJ2-1; clone_size: NA; v_call: TRBV10-3; cdr3_nt: TGTGCCACCTGGGGGGACATAAACAATGAGCAGTTCTTC; cdr3_aa: CATWGDINNEQFF
d_call: TRBD2; j_call: TRBJ2-5; clone_size: NA; v_call: TRBV7-7; cdr3_nt: TGTGCTAGCAGCCCGAGGCTAGCGGGAGTGAGGGAGACCCAGTACTTC; cdr3_aa: CASSPRLAGVRETQYF
d_call: TRBD2; j_call: TRBJ2-1; clone_size: NA; v_call: TRBV10-2; cdr3_nt: TGCGCCAGCAGGAGACTAGCCCCGGAGCAGTTCTTC; cdr3_aa: CASRRLAPEQFF
d_call: NA; j_call: TRBJ2-1; clone_size: NA; v_call: TRBV2; cdr3_nt: TGTGCCAGCAGTGAAGATCCGGGGGCTTCGAATGAGCAGTTCTTC; cdr3_aa: CASSEDPGASNEQFF
d_call: TRBD1; j_call: TRBJ1-5; clone_size: NA; v_call: TRBV4-1; cdr3_nt: TGCGCCAGCAGCCCGGACAGGGGGTTTAGTCAGCCCCAGCATTTT; cdr3_aa: CASSPDRGFSQPQHF
d_call: NA; j_call: TRBJ2-7; clone_size: NA; v_call: TRBV6-5; cdr3_nt: TGTGCCAGCAGTTACTCGGAGCAGGGGGGGTACGAGCAGTACTTC; cdr3_aa: CASSYSEQGGYEQYF